This TCR beta chain was sequenced for a study of cytomegalovirus exposure and HLA in healthy donors. Primers: 60 Vbeta forward and 13 Jbeta reverse. Clones were read by immunoSEQ multiplex PCR, and TCRdb kept only the in-frame ones, dropping some. Of 100,000 to 150,000 clones in the sample, just under 75% were seen once. With respect to this clone: Antigen unknown.

CDR3 size: 16 residues. The germline CDR1 and CDR2 sequences are SGHAT and FQNNGV. V was trimmed by 5 bases and J by 1 base, leaving 18 bases between them. Study-wide results and limits: A list of 150 or so TCR beta chains associated with cytomegalovirus was given.

This rearrangement joins TRBV11-2 to TRBJ2-7, with D tentatively TRBD2 (6 bases). The sequence was collected from a man aged 60-69 years in good health and CMV-seropositive. Sample: PBMCs. The CDR3 region is CASSTRPTGGSYEQYF. The CDR3 nucleotides read TGTGCCAGCAGCACCCGCCCTACCGGGGGATCCTACGAGCAGTACTTC.